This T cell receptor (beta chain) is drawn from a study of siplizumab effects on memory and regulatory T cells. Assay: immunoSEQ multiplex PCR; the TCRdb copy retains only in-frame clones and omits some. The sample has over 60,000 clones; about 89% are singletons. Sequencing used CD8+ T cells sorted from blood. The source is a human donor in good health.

The CDR3 protein is CASSFPGGTEAFF. The CDR3 region has the DNA TGTGCCAGCAGTTTCCCAGGCGGCACTGAAGCTTTCTTT. V and J are TRBV6-5 and TRBJ1-1; D remains ambiguous. This CDR3 contains 13 residues. Germline V gene data show CDR1 as MNHEY and CDR2 as SVGAGI. Trimming shortened V by 4 bases and J by 4 bases, and 10 bases separated the two germline ends.